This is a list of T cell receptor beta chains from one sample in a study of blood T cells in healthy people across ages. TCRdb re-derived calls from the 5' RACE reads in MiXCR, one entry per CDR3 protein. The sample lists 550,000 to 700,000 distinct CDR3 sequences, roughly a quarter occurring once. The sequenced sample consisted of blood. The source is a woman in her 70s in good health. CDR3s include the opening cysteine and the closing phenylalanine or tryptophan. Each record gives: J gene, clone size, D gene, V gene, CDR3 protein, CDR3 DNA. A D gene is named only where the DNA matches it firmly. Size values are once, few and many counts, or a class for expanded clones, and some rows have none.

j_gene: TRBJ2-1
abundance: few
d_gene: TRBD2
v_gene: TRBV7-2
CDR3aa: CASSFSGGASYNEQFF
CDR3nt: TGTGCCAGCAGCTTCAGCGGGGGCGCTTCCTACAATGAGCAGTTCTTC

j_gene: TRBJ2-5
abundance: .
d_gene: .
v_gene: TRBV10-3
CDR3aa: CAISDTGQTQYF
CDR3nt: TGTGCCATCAGTGACACAGGACAGACCCAGTACTTC

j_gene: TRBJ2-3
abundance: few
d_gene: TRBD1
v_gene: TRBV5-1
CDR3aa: CASSVHQGADTQYF
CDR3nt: TGCGCCAGCAGCGTTCATCAGGGGGCCGATACGCAGTATTTT

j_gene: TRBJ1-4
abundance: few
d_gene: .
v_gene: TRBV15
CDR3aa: CATSREGGEKLFF
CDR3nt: TGTGCCACCAGCAGAGAAGGGGGGGAAAAACTGTTTTTT

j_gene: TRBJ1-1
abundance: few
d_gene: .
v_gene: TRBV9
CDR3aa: CASSVEPGDTEAFF
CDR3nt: TGTGCCAGCAGCGTAGAACCAGGGGACACTGAAGCTTTCTTT

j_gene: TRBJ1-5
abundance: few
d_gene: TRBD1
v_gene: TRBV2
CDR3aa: CASSGMTGPTQPQHF
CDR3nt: TGTGCCAGCAGTGGAATGACAGGGCCGACGCAGCCCCAGCATTTT

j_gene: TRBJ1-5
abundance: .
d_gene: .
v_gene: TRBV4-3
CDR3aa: CASSPDGGGQPQHF
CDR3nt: TGCGCCAGCAGCCCCGACGGGGGGGGTCAGCCCCAGCATTTT

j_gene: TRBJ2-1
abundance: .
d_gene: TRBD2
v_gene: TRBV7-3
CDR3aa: CASSHSGAYNEQFF
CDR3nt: TGTGCCAGCAGCCATAGCGGGGCCTACAATGAGCAGTTCTTC

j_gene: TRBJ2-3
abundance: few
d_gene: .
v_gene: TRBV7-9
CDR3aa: CASSSIRDSDTQYF
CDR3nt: TGTGCCAGCAGCTCCATCCGGGACTCAGATACGCAGTATTTT

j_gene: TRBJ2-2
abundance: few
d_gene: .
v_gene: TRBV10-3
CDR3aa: CAIRSLQDTGELFF
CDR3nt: TGTGCCATCAGATCCCTACAGGACACCGGGGAGCTGTTTTTT

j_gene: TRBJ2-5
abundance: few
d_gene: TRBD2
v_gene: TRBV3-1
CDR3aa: CASSQGGVTETQYF
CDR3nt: TGTGCCAGCAGCCAGGGAGGGGTGACGGAGACCCAGTACTTC

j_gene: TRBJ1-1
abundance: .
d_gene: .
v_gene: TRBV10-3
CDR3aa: CAIGQGGSNTEAFF
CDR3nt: TGTGCCATCGGGCAGGGTGGGTCTAACACTGAAGCTTTCTTT

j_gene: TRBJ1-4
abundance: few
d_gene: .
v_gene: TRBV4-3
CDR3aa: CASSRGHGEKLFF
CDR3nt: TGCGCCAGCAGCCGAGGACACGGTGAAAAACTGTTTTTT

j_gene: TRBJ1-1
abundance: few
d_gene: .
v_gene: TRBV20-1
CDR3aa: CSARDPARSNTEAFF
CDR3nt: TGCAGTGCTAGAGACCCCGCCCGATCAAACACTGAAGCTTTCTTT

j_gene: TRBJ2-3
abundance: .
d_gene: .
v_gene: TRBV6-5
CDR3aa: CASSRLTRDTQYF
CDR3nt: TGTGCCAGCAGCCGACTTACTCGGGATACGCAGTATTTT

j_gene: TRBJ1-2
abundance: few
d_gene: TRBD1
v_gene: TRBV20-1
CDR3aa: CSANHRGPNYGYTF
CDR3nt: TGCAGTGCCAACCACAGGGGGCCTAACTATGGCTACACCTTC

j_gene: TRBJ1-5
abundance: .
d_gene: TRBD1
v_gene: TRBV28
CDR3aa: CASSLVVGQGLQPQHF
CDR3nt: TGTGCCAGCAGTTTAGTCGTCGGACAGGGACTTCAGCCCCAGCATTTT

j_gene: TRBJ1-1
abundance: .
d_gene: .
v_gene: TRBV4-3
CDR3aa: CASSQVSGGIVDFTEAFF
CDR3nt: TGCGCCAGCAGCCAAGTGAGTGGGGGCATAGTCGATTTCACTGAAGCTTTCTTT

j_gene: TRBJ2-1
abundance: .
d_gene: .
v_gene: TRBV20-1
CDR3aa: CSADPPPGQTGINEQFF
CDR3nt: TGCAGTGCTGACCCTCCCCCTGGACAAACGGGGATCAATGAGCAGTTCTTC

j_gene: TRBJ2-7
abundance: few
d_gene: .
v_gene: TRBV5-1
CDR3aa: CASSWGGLGTGKKEQYF
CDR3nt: TGCGCCAGCAGCTGGGGGGGGCTCGGGACAGGAAAAAAGGAGCAGTACTTC

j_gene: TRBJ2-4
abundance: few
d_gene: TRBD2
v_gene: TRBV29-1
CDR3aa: CSVEFGRAGGSKNIQYF
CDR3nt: TGCAGCGTTGAATTTGGCAGGGCGGGAGGAAGCAAAAACATTCAGTACTTC

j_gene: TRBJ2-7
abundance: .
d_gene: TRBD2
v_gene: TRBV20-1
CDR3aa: CSAKRGDYEQYF
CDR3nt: TGCAGTGCTAAGCGGGGGGATTACGAGCAGTACTTC

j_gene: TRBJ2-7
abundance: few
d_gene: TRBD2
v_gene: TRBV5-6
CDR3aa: CASSFLAGSYYEQYF
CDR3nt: TGTGCCAGCAGCTTCCTAGCGGGGAGCTACTACGAGCAGTACTTC

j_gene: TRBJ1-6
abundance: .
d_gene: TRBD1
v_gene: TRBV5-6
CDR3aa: CASSLNRGSSPLHF
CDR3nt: TGTGCCAGCAGCTTGAACAGGGGAAGCTCACCCCTCCACTTT

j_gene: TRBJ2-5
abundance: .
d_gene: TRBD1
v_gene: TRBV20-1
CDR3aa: CSARRDRGETQYF
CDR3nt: TGCAGTGCTCGCCGGGACAGAGGAGAGACCCAGTACTTC

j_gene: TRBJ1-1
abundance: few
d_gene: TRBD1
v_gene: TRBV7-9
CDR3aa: CASSPGGYWKRSTEAFF
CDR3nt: TGTGCCAGCAGCCCAGGGGGGTACTGGAAGAGAAGCACTGAAGCTTTCTTT

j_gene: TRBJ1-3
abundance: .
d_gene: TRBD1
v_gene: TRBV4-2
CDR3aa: CASSQVSVGQGLTFGNTIYF
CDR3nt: TGTGCCAGCAGCCAAGTATCTGTGGGACAGGGGCTTACCTTTGGAAACACCATATATTTT

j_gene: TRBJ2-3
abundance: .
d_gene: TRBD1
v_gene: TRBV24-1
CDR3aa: CATRAGGPTDTQYF
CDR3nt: TGTGCCACCAGGGCAGGGGGCCCGACAGATACGCAGTATTTT

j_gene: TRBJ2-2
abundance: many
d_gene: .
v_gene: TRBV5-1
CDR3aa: CASSLTGNTGELFF
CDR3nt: TGTGCCAGCAGCCTTACAGGGAACACCGGGGAGCTGTTTTTT

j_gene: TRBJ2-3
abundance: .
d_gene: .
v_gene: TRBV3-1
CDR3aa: CASSQVMGADADTQYF
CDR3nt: TGTGCCAGCAGCCAAGTGATGGGGGCGGATGCAGATACGCAGTATTTT

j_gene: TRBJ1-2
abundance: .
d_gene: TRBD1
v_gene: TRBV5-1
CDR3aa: CASSSRDSSVGYTF
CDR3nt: TGCGCCAGCAGCTCCCGGGACAGCTCTGTTGGCTACACCTTC